Each of the 32 T cell receptor beta chains below was sequenced from the same sample in a study of T cells in localized non-small cell lung cancer. This table comes from immunoSEQ multiplex PCR, and its TCRdb copy is limited to in-frame clones, with some not included. Of 50,000 to 70,000 clones listed, 80% to 95% were seen once; the top ten hold 20%. Source: peripheral blood, taken before any cancer treatment. Receptor source: a man aged 35 to 69 with stage I lung adenocarcinoma.

Written as DNA, the CDR3 is TGCGCCAGCAGCTTGGGTCCGGGACAAGGCTACGAGCAGTACTTC. Its protein is CASSLGPGQGYEQYF. The rearrangement links TRBV5-1 to TRBJ2-5; TRBD1 is a possible D gene (6 bases). The assigned J gene may be wrong: the sequence end matches TRBJ2-7 better. This CDR3 is 15 amino acids long. Germline V gives CDR1 SGHRS, CDR2 YFSETQ.

V usage is TRBV6-1 and J usage is TRBJ1-1; 8 bases line up with TRBD1. Germline CDR1 reads MNHNS; CDR2 reads SASEGT. The CDR3 loop spans 15 amino acids. V trimming: 6 bases; J trimming: 4 bases; junction bases outside the gene matches: 10. As DNA, the CDR3 is TGTGCCAGCAGAACAGGGGGACGAGGTTCCACTGAAGCTTTCTTT. It yields the protein CASRTGGRGSTEAFF.

This chain links TRBV27 with TRBJ2-7; maybe TRBD2 (6 bases). CDR1 is MNHEY, CDR2 SMNVEV, per germline (reference sequence). With 6 bases removed from V and 0 bases from J, the gap between germline ends came to 12 bases. The CDR3 totals 14 residues. As DNA, the CDR3 is TGTGCCAGCAGGTCGCGGGATAACTCCTACGAGCAGTACTTC. Translating gives CASRSRDNSYEQYF.

The V call is TRBV5-1, the J call TRBJ2-1; D gene unclear. Germline V gives CDR1 SGHRS, CDR2 YFSETQ. This CDR3 region has 14 residues. Deletions cut 4 bases from V and 9 bases from J, with 17 bases between. The CDR3 sequence: CASSGVVDLTEQFF. CDR3 sequence (DNA): TGCGCCAGCAGCGGGGTGGTAGATCTAACTGAGCAGTTCTTC.

The chain carries TRBV5-1 and TRBJ1-3, with 12 bases lining up with TRBD1. V lost 4 bases and J lost 2; bases outside the gene matches: 4. Looked up from germline, CDR1 is SGHRS and CDR2 is YFSETQ. The CDR3 extends over 16 amino acids. CDR3 protein: CASSPGQGAPGNTIYF. In nucleotides, the CDR3 is TGCGCCAGCAGCCCGGGACAGGGGGCCCCTGGAAACACCATATATTTT. The complete variable domain, with remaining parts taken from reference TRBV5-1 and TRBJ1-3, reads KAGVTQTPRYLIKTRGQQVTLSCSPISGHRSVSWYQQTPGQGLQFLFEYFSETQRNKGNFPGRFSGRQFSNSRSEMNVSTLELGDSALYLCASSPGQGAPGNTIYFGEGSWLTVV.

The CDR3 DNA is TGTGCCAGCATGATGACAGGGGTAGCTGGAAACACCATATATTTT. Protein: CASMMTGVAGNTIYF. V and J are TRBV5-6 and TRBJ1-3, with 8 bases lining up with TRBD1. The CDR3 totals 15 residues. CDR1 is SGHDT and CDR2 is YYEEEE in the germline V gene. V was pared by 6 bases and J by 2 bases, with 7 bases of the junction left unmatched.

The chain uses TRBV9 and TRBJ1-2, with a possible D match to TRBD1 (6 bases). This CDR3 is built from 13 residues. V was cut by 3 bases and J by 8 bases, with 14 bases left in between. The germline CDR1 and CDR2 sequences are SGDLS and YYNGEE. In DNA form, the CDR3 reads TGTGCCAGCAGCGCAAGGGGGGATAGAGGCTACACCTTC. It yields the protein CASSARGDRGYTF.

The chain recombines TRBV12-5 with TRBJ2-1, with TRBD2 matching over 10 bases. J lost 8 bases, V lost 4 bases, and 8 bases had no gene match. CDR1 and CDR2 (germline): LGHNT, FRNRAP. CDR3 length equals 15 residues. Here the CDR3 reads CASGSPSGRGDEQFF. In DNA, the CDR3 is TGTGCTAGTGGTTCTCCTAGCGGGAGAGGCGATGAGCAGTTCTTC.

The chain combines TRBV2 with TRBJ2-7; 9 bases align to TRBD1. The CDR3 covers 12 residues. Germline-derived CDR1 and CDR2 are SNHLY and FYNNEI. The junction had 3 bases not matched to a gene; V was cut back by 6 bases and J by 6 bases. CDR3 sequence (DNA): TGTGCCAGCAGAACAGGGGGCTTCGAGCAGTACTTC. Residues: CASRTGGFEQYF.

The genes are TRBV4-1 and TRBJ2-2; D gene uncertain. Germline V lookup: CDR1 MGHRA, CDR2 YSYEKL. The CDR3 length is 16 residues. V shed 4 bases and J shed 2 bases, with 14 bases lying between them. The CDR3 region is CASSLPSGYNTGELFF. In DNA form, the CDR3 reads TGCGCCAGCAGCCTCCCCTCGGGCTACAACACCGGGGAGCTGTTTTTT.

The rearrangement joins TRBV7-3 to TRBJ2-1, with D possibly TRBD2 on 5 matching bases. CDR3 length: 23 amino acids. V lost 1 base and J 0 bases, leaving 31 bases between the germline ends. Germline-derived CDR1 and CDR2 are SGHTA and FQGTGA. This CDR3 reads CASSLSLGLLGRPLLPSYNEQFF. CDR3 DNA: TGTGCCAGCAGCTTAAGTCTCGGACTTCTAGGTCGACCCTTGTTACCCTCCTACAATGAGCAGTTCTTC.

The chain employs TRBV7-9 and TRBJ2-3; D is unresolved. The CDR3 contains 13 residues. The germline V and J ends were trimmed by 1 base and 4 bases, with 6 bases remaining between them. Germline V gives CDR1 SEHNR, CDR2 FQNEAQ (reference sequence). The CDR3 here is CASSLVSADTQYF. The CDR3 nucleotides are TGTGCCAGCAGCTTAGTGAGTGCAGATACGCAGTATTTT.

This clone was counted once. The V call is TRBV28, the J call TRBJ2-4, with D possibly TRBD1 on 6 matching bases. This CDR3 is 16 amino acids long. The germline V gene has CDR1 MDHEN and CDR2 SYDVKM. V gave up 4 bases and J gave up 8 bases, with 21 bases separating them. CDR3 nucleotide sequence: TGTGCCAGCAGTTGGGGCAGTGGACAGTATCGGGACATTCAGTACTTC. Its protein product is CASSWGSGQYRDIQYF.

In regard to this clone: Relative to the germline gene, one junction end is altered; a read error may explain this. The chain is built from TRBV4-1 and TRBJ2-1, with D possibly TRBD2 on 5 matching bases. Germline CDR1 MGHRA, CDR2 YSYEKL. The CDR3 extends over 16 amino acids. The CDR3 nucleotides read TGCGCCAGCAGTCAAGACCCGGGGTCGGTCTACAATGAGCAGTTCTTC. Its protein product is CASSQDPGSVYNEQFF.

The rearrangement links TRBV5-1 to TRBJ2-3, with TRBD2 matching 7 bases. From germline, CDR1 is SGHRS and CDR2 YFSETQ. The V gene end was trimmed by 5 bases and the J gene end by 5 bases; junction bases not matched to a gene: 11. This CDR3 is built from 15 residues. Here the CDR3 DNA reads TGCGCCAGCAGATTCGGGGGAGGGCAAGGAGATACGCAGTATTTT. It yields the protein CASRFGGGQGDTQYF. Combining the CDR3 with reference TRBV5-1 and TRBJ2-3 gives the whole variable domain KAGVTQTPRYLIKTRGQQVTLSCSPISGHRSVSWYQQTPGQGLQFLFEYFSETQRNKGNFPGRFSGRQFSNSRSEMNVSTLELGDSALYLCASRFGGGQGDTQYFGPGTRLTVL.

This rearrangement joins TRBV7-8 to TRBJ2-7; 12 nucleotides line up with TRBD1. The V and J ends lost 6 bases and 2 bases, in that order; junction bases with no gene match: 14. There are 18 residues in the CDR3. Germline V lookup: CDR1 SGHVS, CDR2 FQNEAQ. This chain's CDR3 is CASSSGTGGFVYTYEQYF. Written as DNA, the CDR3 is TGTGCCAGCAGTAGCGGGACAGGGGGCTTCGTTTATACCTACGAGCAGTACTTC.

The rearrangement links TRBV2 to TRBJ2-5; D remains unclear. The V end was cut by 6 bases, the J end by 4 bases, with 6 bases between. The V gene's germline CDR1 is SNHLY and CDR2 FYNNEI. This CDR3 is built from 11 residues. The CDR3 DNA sequence: TGTGCCAGCAGGGTCCGAGAGACCCAGTACTTC. It specifies CASRVRETQYF.

This clone is a singleton in its sample. The V gene is TRBV19, the J gene TRBJ2-7, with TRBD1 identical over 11 bases. CDR1 is LNHDA, CDR2 SQIVND, per germline (reference sequence). With V trimmed by 6 bases and J by 5 bases, 3 bases remained unmatched. The length of the CDR3 is 13 residues. For the CDR3, the DNA is TGTGCCAGTAGACCGGGACAGGGGGACGAGCAGTACTTC. The encoded protein is CASRPGQGDEQYF.

The chain links TRBV5-1 to TRBJ1-1; D might be TRBD1 (5 bases). From germline, CDR1 is SGHRS and CDR2 YFSETQ. The CDR3 runs 14 residues. The V gene lost 0 bases and the J gene lost 8 bases, with 14 bases spanning the gap. The CDR3 is CASSLAIRAMEAFF. CDR3 DNA sequence: TGCGCCAGCAGCTTGGCTATCAGGGCTATGGAAGCTTTCTTT.

This clone was observed a few times. The gene calls are TRBV6-7 and TRBJ2-3; 11 bases map to TRBD2. TRBV6-7 is reported as an ORF; its role is uncertain. The CDR3 sequence is 17 residues long. V gave up 1 base and J gave up 1 base; unmatched junction bases: 4. CDR3 nucleotide sequence: TGTGCCAGCAGTTACTTCGGGACTAGCGGATGCACAGATACGCAGTATTTT. Translation: CASSYFGTSGCTDTQYF.

This chain uses TRBV6-1 with TRBJ2-7, with D maybe TRBD1 (5 bases). Germline CDR1 and CDR2: MNHNS and SASEGT. The CDR3 length is 14 residues. V lost 7 bases and J lost 4, with 17 bases in between. The CDR3 sequence is CASNVVQDLYEQYF. For the CDR3, the DNA is TGTGCCAGCAATGTTGTACAGGACCTGTACGAGCAGTACTTC.

The chain is built from TRBV16 and TRBJ2-1, with D possibly matching TRBD2 (5 bases). The V end was cut by 2 bases, the J end by 7 bases, with 15 bases between. The CDR3 covers 15 residues. CDR1 is KGHSY, CDR2 FQNENV, per germline. The CDR3 loop reads CASSQSAAGWNEQFF. CDR3 in DNA: TGTGCCAGCAGCCAAAGCGCTGCGGGTTGGAATGAGCAGTTCTTC.

This clone has only a few counts. V and J are TRBV5-4 and TRBJ1-2; D might be TRBD1 (5 bases). The CDR3 totals 11 residues. Trimming took off 0 bases at V and 10 bases at J, with 7 bases between the two ends. CDR1 and CDR2 (germline): SGHNT, YYREEE (reference sequence). CDR3 residues: CASSLAGTYTF. The CDR3, as DNA: TGTGCCAGCAGCTTGGCAGGGACCTACACCTTC.

The sample holds a few counts of this clone. The chain has TRBV7-9 and TRBJ2-1; the match to TRBD2 covers 13 bases. Germline assignment: CDR1 SEHNR and CDR2 FQNEAQ (reference sequence). Germline trimming cut 3 bases from V and 2 bases from J; bases unmatched to any gene: 10. The CDR3 contains 19 residues. DNA for the CDR3: TGTGCCAGCAGCTTCTCTCATAAGACTAGCGGGAGGCCCTACAATGAGCAGTTCTTC. As protein: CASSFSHKTSGRPYNEQFF.

The chain couples TRBV19 to TRBJ1-3; 9 nucleotides align to TRBD1. Germline V gene data show CDR1 as LNHDA and CDR2 as SQIVND (reference sequence). The CDR3 is 19 residues long. Losses at the gene ends were 9 bases for V and 0 bases for J; bases not matched to a gene: 18. As DNA, the CDR3 is TGTGCCAGGCCCTGGGGCTGGGACAGGGTCAATAGCTCTGGAAACACCATATATTTT. Translating gives CARPWGWDRVNSSGNTIYF.

The genes are TRBV5-1 and TRBJ2-1; a possible D gene is TRBD1 (6 bases). V lost 3 bases to trimming and J lost 5 bases, with 12 bases between them. In germline, CDR1 is SGHRS, CDR2 YFSETQ. This CDR3 comprises 14 residues. CDR3 sequence (DNA): TGCGCCAGCAGCTCCAGGACAGCTAACAATGAGCAGTTCTTC. It specifies CASSSRTANNEQFF.

The chain is built from TRBV19 and TRBJ1-3, with 9 bases lining up with TRBD1. V trimming: 5 bases; J trimming: 1 base; junction bases outside the gene matches: 3. This CDR3 comprises 15 residues. Per the germline V gene, CDR1 is LNHDA and CDR2 is SQIVND (reference sequence). The CDR3 nucleotides read TGTGCCAGTAGTCCTGGGACAGGGTCTGGAAACACCATATATTTT. Protein sequence: CASSPGTGSGNTIYF.

The gene calls are TRBV28 and TRBJ1-4, with unresolved D. The germline V gene encodes CDR1 MDHEN and CDR2 SYDVKM. The ends were cut back, 6 bases at V and 5 bases at J, with 13 bases in the middle. This CDR3 has 14 residues. The CDR3 here is CASSFEGRNEKLFF. The CDR3 DNA is TGTGCCAGCAGCTTCGAGGGCCGAAATGAAAAACTGTTTTTT.

This chain joins TRBV10-3 and TRBJ2-7, with D unresolved. V shed 3 bases and J shed 1 base, with 10 bases lying between them. This CDR3 is built from 14 residues. Germline V gene sequence: CDR1 ENHRY, CDR2 SYGVKD. The CDR3 sequence is CAISDDERSYEQYF. In DNA, the CDR3 is TGTGCCATCAGTGACGACGAGCGATCCTACGAGCAGTACTTC.

This clone was recorded once. Other DNA sequences in the same sample also yield this CDR3. This chain uses TRBV18 with TRBJ1-1; D might be TRBD1 (5 bases). Trimming stripped 2 bases from V and 5 bases from J, with 9 bases between. Germline V gives CDR1 KGHSH, CDR2 LQKENI. The CDR3 has 13 amino acids. CDR3 coding DNA: TGTGCCAGCTCACCAGGGCCAGGGACTGAAGCTTTCTTT. As protein: CASSPGPGTEAFF.

The chain uses TRBV25-1 and TRBJ2-7; D perhaps matches TRBD2 (6 bases). Trimming cost V 6 bases and J 3 bases, with 12 bases left between them. The CDR3 sequence is 13 residues long. The germline V gene encodes CDR1 MGHDK and CDR2 SYGVNS. CDR3 in DNA: TGTGCCAGCAGCCCTGTGGGGGGCTACGAGCAGTACTTC. Translated, it gives CASSPVGGYEQYF.

The V and J genes are TRBV15 and TRBJ1-2; 10 bases are shared with TRBD1. This CDR3 is built from 15 residues. CDR1 and CDR2 (germline): LNHNV, YYDKDF (reference sequence). V lost 5 bases, J lost 1 base, and 4 bases stayed unmatched. The CDR3 sequence is CATSARDRGNYGYTF. The CDR3 coding sequence is TGTGCCACCAGCGCCCGGGACAGGGGTAACTATGGCTACACCTTC.